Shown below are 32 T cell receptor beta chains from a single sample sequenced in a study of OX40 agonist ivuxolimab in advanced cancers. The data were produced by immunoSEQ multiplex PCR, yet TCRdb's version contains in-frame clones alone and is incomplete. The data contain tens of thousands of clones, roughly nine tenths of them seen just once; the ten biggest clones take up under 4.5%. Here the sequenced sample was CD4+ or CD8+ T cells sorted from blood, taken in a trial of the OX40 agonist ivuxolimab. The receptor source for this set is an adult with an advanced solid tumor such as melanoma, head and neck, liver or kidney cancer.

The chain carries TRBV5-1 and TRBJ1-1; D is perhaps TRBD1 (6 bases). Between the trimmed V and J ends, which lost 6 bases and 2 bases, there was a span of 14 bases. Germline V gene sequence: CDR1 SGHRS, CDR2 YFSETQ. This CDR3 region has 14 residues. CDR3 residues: CASTVLTGNTEAFF. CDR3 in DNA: TGCGCCAGCACTGTTTTGACAGGAAACACTGAAGCTTTCTTT.

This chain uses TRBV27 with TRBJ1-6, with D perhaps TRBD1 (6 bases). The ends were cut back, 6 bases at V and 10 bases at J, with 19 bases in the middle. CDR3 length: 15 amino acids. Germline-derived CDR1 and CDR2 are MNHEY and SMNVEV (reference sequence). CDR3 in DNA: TGTGCCAGCAGCAGGACAGCCGTCCTGCGATCACCCCTCCACTTT. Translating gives CASSRTAVLRSPLHF.

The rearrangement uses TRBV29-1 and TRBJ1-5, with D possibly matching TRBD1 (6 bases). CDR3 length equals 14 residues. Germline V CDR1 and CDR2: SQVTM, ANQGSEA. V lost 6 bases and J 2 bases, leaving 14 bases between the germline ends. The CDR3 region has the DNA TGCAGCGTCATACAGGGTGCGGGCAATCAGCCCCAGCATTTT. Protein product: CSVIQGAGNQPQHF.

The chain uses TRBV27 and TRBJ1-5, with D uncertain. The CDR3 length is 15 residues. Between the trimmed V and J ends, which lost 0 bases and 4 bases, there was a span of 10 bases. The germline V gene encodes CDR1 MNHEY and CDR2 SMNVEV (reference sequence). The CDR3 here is CASSLSPRQNQPQHF. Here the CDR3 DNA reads TGTGCCAGCAGTTTATCTCCCCGTCAGAATCAGCCCCAGCATTTT.

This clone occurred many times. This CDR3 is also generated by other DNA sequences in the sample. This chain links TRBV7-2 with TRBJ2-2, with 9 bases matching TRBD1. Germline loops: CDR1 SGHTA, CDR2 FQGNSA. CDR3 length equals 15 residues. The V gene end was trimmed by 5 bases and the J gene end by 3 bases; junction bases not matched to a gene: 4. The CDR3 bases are TGTGCCAGCAGCCCGGGGACAGGGTACACCGGGGAGCTGTTTTTT. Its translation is CASSPGTGYTGELFF.

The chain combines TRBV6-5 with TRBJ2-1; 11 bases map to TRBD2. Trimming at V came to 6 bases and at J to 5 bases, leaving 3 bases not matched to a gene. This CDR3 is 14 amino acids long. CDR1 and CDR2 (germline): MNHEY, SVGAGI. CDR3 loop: CASSSGLADNEQFF. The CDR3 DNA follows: TGTGCCAGCAGCTCGGGACTAGCGGACAATGAGCAGTTCTTC.

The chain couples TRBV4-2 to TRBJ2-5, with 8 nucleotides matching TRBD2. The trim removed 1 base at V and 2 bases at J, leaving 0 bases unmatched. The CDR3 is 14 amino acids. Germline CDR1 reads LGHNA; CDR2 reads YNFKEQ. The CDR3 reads CASSQAGGQETQYF. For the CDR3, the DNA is TGTGCCAGCAGCCAAGCGGGAGGGCAAGAGACCCAGTACTTC.

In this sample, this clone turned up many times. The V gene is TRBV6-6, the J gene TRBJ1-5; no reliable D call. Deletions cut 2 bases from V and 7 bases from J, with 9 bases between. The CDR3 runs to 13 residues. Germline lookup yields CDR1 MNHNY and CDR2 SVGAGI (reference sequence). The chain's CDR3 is CASSYGEWQPQHF. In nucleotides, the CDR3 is TGTGCCAGCAGTTACGGGGAATGGCAGCCCCAGCATTTT.

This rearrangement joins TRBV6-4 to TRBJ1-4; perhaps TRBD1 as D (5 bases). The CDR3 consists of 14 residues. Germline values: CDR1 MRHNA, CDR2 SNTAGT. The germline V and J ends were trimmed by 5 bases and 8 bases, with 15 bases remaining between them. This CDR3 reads CASSPREGEEKLFF. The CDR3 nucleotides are TGTGCCAGCAGTCCCCGGGAAGGGGAGGAAAAACTGTTTTTT.

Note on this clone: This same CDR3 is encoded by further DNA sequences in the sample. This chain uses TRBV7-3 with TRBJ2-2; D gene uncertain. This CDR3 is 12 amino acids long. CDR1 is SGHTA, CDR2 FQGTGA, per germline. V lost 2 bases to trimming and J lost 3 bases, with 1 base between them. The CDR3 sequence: CASSLYTGELFF. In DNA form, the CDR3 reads TGTGCCAGCAGCTTATACACCGGGGAGCTGTTTTTT.

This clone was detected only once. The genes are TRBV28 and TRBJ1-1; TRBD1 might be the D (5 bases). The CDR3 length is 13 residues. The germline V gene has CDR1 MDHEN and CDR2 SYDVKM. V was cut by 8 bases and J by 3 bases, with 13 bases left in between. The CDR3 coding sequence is TGTGCCAGCGGGATCCAGGGCTACACTGAAGCTTTCTTT. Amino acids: CASGIQGYTEAFF. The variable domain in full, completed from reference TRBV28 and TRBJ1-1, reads DVKVTQSSRYLVKRTGEKVFLECVQDMDHENMFWYRQDPGLGLRLIYFSYDVKMKEKGDIPEGYSVSREKKERFSLILESASTNQTSMYLCASGIQGYTEAFFGQGTRLTVV.

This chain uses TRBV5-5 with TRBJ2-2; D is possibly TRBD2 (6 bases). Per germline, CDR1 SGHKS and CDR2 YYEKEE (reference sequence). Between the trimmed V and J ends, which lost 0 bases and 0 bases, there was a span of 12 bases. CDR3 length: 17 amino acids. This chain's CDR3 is CASSLAGTHANTGELFF. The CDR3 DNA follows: TGTGCCAGCAGCTTGGCCGGGACTCACGCGAACACCGGGGAGCTGTTTTTT. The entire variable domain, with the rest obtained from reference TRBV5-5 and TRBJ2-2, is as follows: DAGVTQSPTHLIKTRGQQVTLRCSPISGHKSVSWYQQVLGQGPQFIFQYYEKEERGRGNFPDRFSARQFPNYSSELNVNALLLGDSALYLCASSLAGTHANTGELFFGEGSRLTVL.

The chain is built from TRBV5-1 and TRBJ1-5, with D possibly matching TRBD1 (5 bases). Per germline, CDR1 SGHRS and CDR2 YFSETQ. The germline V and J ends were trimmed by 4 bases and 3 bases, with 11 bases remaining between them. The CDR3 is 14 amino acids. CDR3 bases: TGCGCCAGCAGCCCCGACAGCTACAATCAGCCCCAGCATTTT. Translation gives CASSPDSYNQPQHF.

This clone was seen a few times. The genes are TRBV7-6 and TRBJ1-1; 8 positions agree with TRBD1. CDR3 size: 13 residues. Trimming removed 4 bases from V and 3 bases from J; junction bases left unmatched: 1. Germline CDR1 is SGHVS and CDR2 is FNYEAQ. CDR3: CASSSGQDTEAFF. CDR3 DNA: TGTGCCAGCAGCTCGGGACAGGACACTGAAGCTTTCTTT.

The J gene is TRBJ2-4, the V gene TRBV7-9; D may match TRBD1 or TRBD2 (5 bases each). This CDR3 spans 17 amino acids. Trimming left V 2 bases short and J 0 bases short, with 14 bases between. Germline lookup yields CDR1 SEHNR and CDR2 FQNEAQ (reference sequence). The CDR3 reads CASSLLGGRLAKNIQYF. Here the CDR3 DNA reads TGTGCCAGCAGCTTACTTGGGGGAAGACTAGCCAAAAACATTCAGTACTTC.

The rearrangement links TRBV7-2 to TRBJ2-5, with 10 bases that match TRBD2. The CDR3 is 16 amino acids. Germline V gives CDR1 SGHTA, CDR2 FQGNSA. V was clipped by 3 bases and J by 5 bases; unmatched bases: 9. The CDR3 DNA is TGTGCCAGCAGCTTCCAGGAACTAGCGGGAAGGGAGACCCAGTACTTC. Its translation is CASSFQELAGRETQYF. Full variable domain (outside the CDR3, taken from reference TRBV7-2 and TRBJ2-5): GAGVSQSPSNKVTEKGKDVELRCDPISGHTALYWYRQSLGQGLEFLIYFQGNSAPDKSGLPSDRFSAERTGGSVSTLTIQRTQQEDSAVYLCASSFQELAGRETQYFGPGTRLLVL.

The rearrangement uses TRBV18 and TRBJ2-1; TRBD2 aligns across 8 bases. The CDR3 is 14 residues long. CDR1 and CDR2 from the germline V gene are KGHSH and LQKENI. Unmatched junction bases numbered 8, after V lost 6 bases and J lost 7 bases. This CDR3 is CASSPGTSTNEQFF. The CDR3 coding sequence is TGTGCCAGCTCGCCCGGGACTAGTACAAATGAGCAGTTCTTC. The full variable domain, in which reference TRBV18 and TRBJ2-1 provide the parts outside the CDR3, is NAGVMQNPRHLVRRRGQEARLRCSPMKGHSHVYWYRQLPEEGLKFMVYLQKENIIDESGMPKERFSAEFPKEGPSILRIQQVVRGDSAAYFCASSPGTSTNEQFFGPGTRLTVL.

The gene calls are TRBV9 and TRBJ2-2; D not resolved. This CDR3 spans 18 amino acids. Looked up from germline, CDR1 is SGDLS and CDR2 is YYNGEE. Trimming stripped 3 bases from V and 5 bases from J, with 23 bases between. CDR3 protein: CASSDCTSISGLTGELFF. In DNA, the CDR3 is TGTGCCAGCAGCGATTGTACTTCCATTTCAGGCTTGACCGGGGAGCTGTTTTTT.

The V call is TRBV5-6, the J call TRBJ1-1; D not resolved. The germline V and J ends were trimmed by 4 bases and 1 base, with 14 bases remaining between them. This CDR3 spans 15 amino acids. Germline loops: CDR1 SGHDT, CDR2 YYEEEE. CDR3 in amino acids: CASSLPRAQNTEAFF. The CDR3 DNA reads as TGTGCCAGCAGCCTACCCCGGGCCCAGAACACTGAAGCTTTCTTT.

CDR3 protein: CATSMGGDTGELFF. CDR3 nucleotide sequence: TGTGCCACCAGCATGGGCGGGGACACCGGGGAGCTGTTTTTT. The chain couples TRBV15 to TRBJ2-2; TRBD2 might be the D (6 bases). Trimming cost V 4 bases and J 3 bases, with 9 bases left between them. CDR1 and CDR2 from the germline V gene are LNHNV and YYDKDF (reference sequence). The CDR3 extends over 14 amino acids.

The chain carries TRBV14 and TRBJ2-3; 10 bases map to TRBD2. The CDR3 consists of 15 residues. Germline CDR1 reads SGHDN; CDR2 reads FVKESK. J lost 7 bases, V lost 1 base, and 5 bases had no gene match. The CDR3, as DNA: TGTGCCAGCAGCCAAGGGACTAGCGGATTACATACGCAGTATTTT. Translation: CASSQGTSGLHTQYF.

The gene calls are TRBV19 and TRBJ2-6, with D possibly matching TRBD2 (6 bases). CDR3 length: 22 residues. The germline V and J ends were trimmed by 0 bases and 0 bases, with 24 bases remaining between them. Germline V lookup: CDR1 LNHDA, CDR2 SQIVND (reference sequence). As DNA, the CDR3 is TGTGCCAGTAGTATAGATCAGCGGAGGGTTAGGACTTCCAGCTCTGGGGCCAACGTCCTGACTTTC. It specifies CASSIDQRRVRTSSSGANVLTF.

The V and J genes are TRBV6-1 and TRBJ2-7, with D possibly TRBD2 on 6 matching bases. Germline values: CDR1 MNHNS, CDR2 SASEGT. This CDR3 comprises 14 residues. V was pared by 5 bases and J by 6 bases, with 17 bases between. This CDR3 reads CASSQRGSGLEQYF. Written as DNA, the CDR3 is TGTGCCAGCAGTCAACGGGGTAGCGGCCTCGAGCAGTACTTC.

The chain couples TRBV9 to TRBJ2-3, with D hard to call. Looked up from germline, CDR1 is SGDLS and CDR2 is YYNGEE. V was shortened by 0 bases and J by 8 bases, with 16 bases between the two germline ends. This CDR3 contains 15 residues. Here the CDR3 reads CASSVAPGSLGTQYF. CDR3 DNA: TGTGCCAGCAGCGTAGCTCCCGGGTCATTAGGTACGCAGTATTTT.

This CDR3 reads CASSLVGPNEQFF. The CDR3 bases are TGCGCCAGCAGCTTGGTAGGCCCCAATGAGCAGTTCTTC. The genes are TRBV5-1 and TRBJ2-1, with no clear D. CDR3 length: 13 residues. Per the germline V gene, CDR1 is SGHRS and CDR2 is YFSETQ. V lost 0 bases and J 6 bases, leaving 7 bases between the germline ends. Variable domain in full (rest from reference TRBV5-1 and TRBJ2-1): KAGVTQTPRYLIKTRGQQVTLSCSPISGHRSVSWYQQTPGQGLQFLFEYFSETQRNKGNFPGRFSGRQFSNSRSEMNVSTLELGDSALYLCASSLVGPNEQFFGPGTRLTVL.

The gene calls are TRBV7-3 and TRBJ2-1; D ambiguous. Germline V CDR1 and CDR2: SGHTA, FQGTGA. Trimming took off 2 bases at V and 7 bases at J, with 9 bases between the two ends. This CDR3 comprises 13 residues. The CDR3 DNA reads TGTGCCAGCAGCTTAGGTACGGTTAATGAGCAGTTCTTC. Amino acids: CASSLGTVNEQFF.

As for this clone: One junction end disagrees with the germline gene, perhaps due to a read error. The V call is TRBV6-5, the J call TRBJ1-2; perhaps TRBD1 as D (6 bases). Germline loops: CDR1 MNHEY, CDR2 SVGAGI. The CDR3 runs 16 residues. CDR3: CASSYSTWTANYDYTF. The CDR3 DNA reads TGTGCCAGCAGTTACTCGACCTGGACAGCGAACTATGACTACACCTTC.

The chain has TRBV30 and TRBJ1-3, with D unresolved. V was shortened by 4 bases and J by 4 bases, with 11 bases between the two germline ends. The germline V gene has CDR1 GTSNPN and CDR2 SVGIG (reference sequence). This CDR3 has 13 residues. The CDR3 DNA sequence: TGTGCCTGGACCCCCAAGTCAGGAAACACCATATATTTT. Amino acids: CAWTPKSGNTIYF.

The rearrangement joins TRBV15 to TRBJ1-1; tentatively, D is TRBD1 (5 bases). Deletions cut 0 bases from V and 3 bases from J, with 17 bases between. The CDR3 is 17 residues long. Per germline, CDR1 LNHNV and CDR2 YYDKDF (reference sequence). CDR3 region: CATSRDPRRAGDTEAFF. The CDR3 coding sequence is TGTGCCACCAGCAGAGATCCTCGGAGGGCGGGGGACACTGAAGCTTTCTTT. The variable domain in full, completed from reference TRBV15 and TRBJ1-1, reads DAMVIQNPRYQVTQFGKPVTLSCSQTLNHNVMYWYQQKSSQAPKLLFHYYDKDFNNEADTPDNFQSRRPNTSFCFLDIRSPGLGDTAMYLCATSRDPRRAGDTEAFFGQGTRLTVV.

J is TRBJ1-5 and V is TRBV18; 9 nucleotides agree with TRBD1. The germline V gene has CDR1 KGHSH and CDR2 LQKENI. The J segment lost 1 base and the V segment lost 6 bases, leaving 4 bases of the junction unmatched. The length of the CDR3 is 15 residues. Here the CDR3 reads CASSRQGESNQPQHF. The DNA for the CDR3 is TGTGCCAGCTCTAGACAGGGGGAGAGCAATCAGCCCCAGCATTTT.

The CDR3 DNA sequence: TGTGCCAGCAGCGTAGGAGGGACAGGGTGGTACGAGCAGTACTTC. Its translation is CASSVGGTGWYEQYF. J is TRBJ2-7 and V is TRBV9; 9 positions agree with TRBD1. The germline CDR1 and CDR2 sequences are SGDLS and YYNGEE. The length of the CDR3 is 15 residues. J gave up 4 bases and V 0 bases, and 5 bases lay outside the gene matches.

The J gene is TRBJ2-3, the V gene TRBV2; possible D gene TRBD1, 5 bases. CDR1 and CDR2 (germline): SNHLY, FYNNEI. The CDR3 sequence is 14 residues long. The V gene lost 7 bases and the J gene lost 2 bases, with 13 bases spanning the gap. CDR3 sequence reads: CASTPGFSTDTQYF. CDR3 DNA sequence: TGTGCCAGCACGCCAGGGTTCTCCACAGATACGCAGTATTTT.